Below, one T cell receptor beta chain is given with its context. This entry comes from a study of control samples from healthy donors and cancer patients. This CDR3 contains 15 residues. Between the trimmed V and J ends, which lost 3 bases and 1 base, there was a span of 13 bases. Germline CDR1 reads SGHRS; CDR2 reads YFSETQ. The assay was immunoSEQ multiplex PCR, and TCRdb's table has in-frame clones only and misses some. The sample yields approximately 150,000 clones, around 88% seen once. The chain uses TRBV5-1 and TRBJ1-1; D perhaps matches TRBD1 (5 bases). Sequenced input: blood. The receptor's source is a man in his late teens or twenties in good health. The CDR3 nucleotides are TGCGCCAGCAGCTCTCTACGCGGGGCGAACACTGAAGCTTTCTTT. This sequence encodes CASSSLRGANTEAFF.